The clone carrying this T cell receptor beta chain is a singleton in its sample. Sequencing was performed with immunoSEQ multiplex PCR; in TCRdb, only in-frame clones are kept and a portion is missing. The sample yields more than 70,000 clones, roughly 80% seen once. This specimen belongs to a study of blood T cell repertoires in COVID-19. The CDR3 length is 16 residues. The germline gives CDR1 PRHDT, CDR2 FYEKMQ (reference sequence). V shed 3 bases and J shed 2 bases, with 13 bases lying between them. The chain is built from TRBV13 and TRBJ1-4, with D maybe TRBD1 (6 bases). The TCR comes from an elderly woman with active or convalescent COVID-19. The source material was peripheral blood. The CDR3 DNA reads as TGTGCCAGCAGCTTTACAGGGTCACGGACTAATGAAAAACTGTTTTTT. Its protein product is CASSFTGSRTNEKLFF.